One TCR beta chain is described in this entry. Its antigen is undetermined. The CDR3 covers 15 residues. Germline V gene data show CDR1 as LNHDA and CDR2 as SQIVND (reference sequence). V gave up 7 bases and J gave up 5 bases, with 20 bases separating them. TCRdb's table, derived via immunoSEQ multiplex PCR, lists solely in-frame clones and lacks some. The sample has 120,000 or so clones, over 85% seen once. The source of the sample is a study of T cell responses to AZD1222 COVID-19 vaccine. Study-wide results and limits: At baseline, just a handful of AZD1222 recipients tested seropositive. Samples come after the peak T cell response, not at day 14. Donors in the cohort were predominantly white British and more often female, and clonal diversity was possibly underestimated.

The chain has TRBV19 and TRBJ1-2; no clear D. Sample: peripheral blood, taken 28 days after the second AZD1222 dose. The TCR originated in an adult who received the AZD1222 COVID-19 vaccine. Here the CDR3 reads CASKIRAELFYGYTF. Here the CDR3 DNA reads TGTGCCAGTAAAATTCGGGCCGAACTCTTTTATGGCTACACCTTC.